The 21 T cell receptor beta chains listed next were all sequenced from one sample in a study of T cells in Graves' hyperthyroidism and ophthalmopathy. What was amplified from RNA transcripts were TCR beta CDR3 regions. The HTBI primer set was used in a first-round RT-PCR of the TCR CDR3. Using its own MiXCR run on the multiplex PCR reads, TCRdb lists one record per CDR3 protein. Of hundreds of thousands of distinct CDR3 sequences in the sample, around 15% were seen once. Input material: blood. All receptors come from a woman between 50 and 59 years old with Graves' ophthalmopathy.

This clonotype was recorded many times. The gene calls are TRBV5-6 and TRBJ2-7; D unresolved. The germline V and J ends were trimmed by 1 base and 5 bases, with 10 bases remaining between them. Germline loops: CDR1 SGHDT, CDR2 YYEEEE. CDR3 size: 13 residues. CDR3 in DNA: TGTGCCAGCAGCTTGAGGCCACCCAACGAGCAGTACTTC. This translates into CASSLRPPNEQYF.

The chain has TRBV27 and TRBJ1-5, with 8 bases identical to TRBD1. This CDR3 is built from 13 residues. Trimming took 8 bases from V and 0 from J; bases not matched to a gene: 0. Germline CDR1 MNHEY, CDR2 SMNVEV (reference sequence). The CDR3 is CASGTGSNQPQHF. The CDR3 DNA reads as TGTGCCAGCGGGACAGGTAGCAATCAGCCCCAGCATTTT.

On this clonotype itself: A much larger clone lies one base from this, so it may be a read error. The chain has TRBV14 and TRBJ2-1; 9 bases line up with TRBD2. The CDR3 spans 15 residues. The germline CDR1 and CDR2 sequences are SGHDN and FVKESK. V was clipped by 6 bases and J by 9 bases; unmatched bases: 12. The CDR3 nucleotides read TGTGCCAGCAGGCCTAGCGGGATGTGGTCCAGTGAGCAGTTCTTC. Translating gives CASRPSGMWSSEQFF.

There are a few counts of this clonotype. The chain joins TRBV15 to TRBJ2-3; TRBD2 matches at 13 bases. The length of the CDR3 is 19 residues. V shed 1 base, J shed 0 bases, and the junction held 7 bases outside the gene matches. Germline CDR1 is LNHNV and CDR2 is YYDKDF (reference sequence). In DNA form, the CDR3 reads TGTGCCACCAGCAGAGCCCAGGGACTAGCGGGACTTAGCACAGATACGCAGTATTTT. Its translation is CATSRAQGLAGLSTDTQYF.

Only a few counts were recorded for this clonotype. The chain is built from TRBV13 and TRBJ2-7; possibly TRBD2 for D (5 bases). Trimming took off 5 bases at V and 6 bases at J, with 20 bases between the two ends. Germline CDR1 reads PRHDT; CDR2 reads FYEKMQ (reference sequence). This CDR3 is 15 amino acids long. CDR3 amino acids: CASSHSSERLREQYF. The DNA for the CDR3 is TGTGCCAGCAGCCACTCGTCGGAGCGACTACGCGAGCAGTACTTC.

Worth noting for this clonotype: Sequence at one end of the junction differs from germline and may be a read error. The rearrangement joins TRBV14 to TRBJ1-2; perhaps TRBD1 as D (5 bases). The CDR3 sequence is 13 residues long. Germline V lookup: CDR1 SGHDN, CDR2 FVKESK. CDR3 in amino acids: CASNQGQGYGYTF. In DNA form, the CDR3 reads TGTGCCAGCAACCAAGGGCAGGGCTATGGCTACACCTTC.

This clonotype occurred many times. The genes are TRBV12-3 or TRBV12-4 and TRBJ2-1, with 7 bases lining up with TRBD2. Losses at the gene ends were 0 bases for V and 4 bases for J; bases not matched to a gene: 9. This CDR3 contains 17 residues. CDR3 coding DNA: TGTGCCAGCAGTTTAGCGCTTTGGACGGGAGGATACAATGAGCAGTTCTTC. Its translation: CASSLALWTGGYNEQFF.

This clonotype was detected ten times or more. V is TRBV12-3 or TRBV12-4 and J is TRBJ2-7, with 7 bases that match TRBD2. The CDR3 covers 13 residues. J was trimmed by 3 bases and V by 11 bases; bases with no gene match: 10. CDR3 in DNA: TGTGCCTCGAAACTGGGGGGGTACTACGAGCAGTACTTC. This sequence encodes CASKLGGYYEQYF.

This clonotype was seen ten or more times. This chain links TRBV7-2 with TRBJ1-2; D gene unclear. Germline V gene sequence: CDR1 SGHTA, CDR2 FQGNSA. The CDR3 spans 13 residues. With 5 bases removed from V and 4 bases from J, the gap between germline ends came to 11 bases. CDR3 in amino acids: CASSARPSYGYTF. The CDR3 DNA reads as TGTGCCAGCAGCGCCCGACCTAGCTATGGCTACACCTTC.

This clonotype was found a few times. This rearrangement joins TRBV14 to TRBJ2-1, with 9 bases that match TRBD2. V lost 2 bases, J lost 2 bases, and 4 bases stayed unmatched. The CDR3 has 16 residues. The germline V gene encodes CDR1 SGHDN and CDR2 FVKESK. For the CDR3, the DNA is TGTGCCAGCAGCCAAAGACTAGCGGATACCTACAATGAGCAGTTCTTC. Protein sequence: CASSQRLADTYNEQFF.

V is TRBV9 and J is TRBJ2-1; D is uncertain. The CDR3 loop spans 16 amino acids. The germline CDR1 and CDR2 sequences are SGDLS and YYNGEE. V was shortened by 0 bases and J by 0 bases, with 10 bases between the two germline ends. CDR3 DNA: TGTGCCAGCAGCGTAGGGGCTTCGAGCTCCTACAATGAGCAGTTCTTC. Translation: CASSVGASSSYNEQFF.

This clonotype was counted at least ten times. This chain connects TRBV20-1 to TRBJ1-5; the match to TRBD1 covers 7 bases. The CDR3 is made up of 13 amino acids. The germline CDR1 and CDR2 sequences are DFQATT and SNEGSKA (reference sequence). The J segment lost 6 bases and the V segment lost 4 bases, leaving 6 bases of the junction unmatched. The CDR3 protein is CSANQGVVQPQHF. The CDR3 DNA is TGCAGTGCTAATCAGGGGGTGGTTCAGCCCCAGCATTTT.

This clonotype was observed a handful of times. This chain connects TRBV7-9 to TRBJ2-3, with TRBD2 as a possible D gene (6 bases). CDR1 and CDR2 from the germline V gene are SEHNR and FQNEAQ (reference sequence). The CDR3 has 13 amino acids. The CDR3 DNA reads TGTGCGAAGGGCGGGACTAGCACAGATACGCAGTATTTT. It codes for CAKGGTSTDTQYF.

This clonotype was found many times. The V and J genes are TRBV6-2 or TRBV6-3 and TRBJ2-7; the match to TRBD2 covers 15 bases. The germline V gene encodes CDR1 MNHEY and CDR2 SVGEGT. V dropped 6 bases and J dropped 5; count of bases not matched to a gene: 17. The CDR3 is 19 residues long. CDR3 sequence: CASSQRETGTSGRMDEQYF. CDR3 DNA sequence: TGTGCCAGCAGCCAGAGAGAGACCGGGACTAGCGGGAGGATGGACGAGCAGTACTTC.

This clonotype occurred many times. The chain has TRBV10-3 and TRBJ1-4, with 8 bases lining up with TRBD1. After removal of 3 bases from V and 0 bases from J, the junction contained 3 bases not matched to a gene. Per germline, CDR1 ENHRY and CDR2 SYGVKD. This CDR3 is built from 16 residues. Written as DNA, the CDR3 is TGTGCCATCAGTGATGACAGGGGACCAACTAATGAAAAACTGTTTTTT. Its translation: CAISDDRGPTNEKLFF.

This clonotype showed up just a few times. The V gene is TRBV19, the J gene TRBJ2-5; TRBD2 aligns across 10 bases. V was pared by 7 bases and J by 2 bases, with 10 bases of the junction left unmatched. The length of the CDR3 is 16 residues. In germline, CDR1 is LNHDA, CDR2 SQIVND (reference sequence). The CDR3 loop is CASKGLSGRTQETQYF. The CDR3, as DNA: TGTGCCAGTAAGGGGCTTAGCGGGAGGACGCAAGAGACCCAGTACTTC.

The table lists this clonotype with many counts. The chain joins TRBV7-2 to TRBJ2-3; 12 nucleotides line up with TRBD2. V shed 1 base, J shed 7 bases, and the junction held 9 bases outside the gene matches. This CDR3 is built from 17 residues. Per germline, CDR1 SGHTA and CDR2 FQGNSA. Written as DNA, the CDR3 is TGTGCCAGCAGCTTAGTTTCGCTAGCGGGAGGGCCTAATACGCAGTATTTT. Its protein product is CASSLVSLAGGPNTQYF.

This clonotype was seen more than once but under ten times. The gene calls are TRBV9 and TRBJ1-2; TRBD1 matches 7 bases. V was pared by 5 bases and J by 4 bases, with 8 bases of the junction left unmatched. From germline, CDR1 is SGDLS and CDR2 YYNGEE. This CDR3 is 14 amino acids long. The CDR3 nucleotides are TGTGCCAGCAGTCCTACCGGGACAGTCTATGGCTACACCTTC. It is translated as CASSPTGTVYGYTF.

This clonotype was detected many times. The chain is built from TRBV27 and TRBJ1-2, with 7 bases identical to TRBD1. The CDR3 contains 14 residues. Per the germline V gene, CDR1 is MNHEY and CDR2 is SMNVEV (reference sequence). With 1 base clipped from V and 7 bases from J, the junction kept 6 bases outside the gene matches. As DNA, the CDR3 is TGTGCCAGCAGTTTATTGGGACAGCGCCGTGGCTACACCTTC. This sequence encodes CASSLLGQRRGYTF.

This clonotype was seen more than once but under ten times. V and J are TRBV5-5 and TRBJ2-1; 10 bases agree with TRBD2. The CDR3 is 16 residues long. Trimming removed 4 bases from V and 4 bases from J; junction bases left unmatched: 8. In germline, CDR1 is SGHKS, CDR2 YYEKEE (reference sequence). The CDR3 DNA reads TGTGCCAGCAGCATTACCGGGACTAGCGAATACAATGAGCAGTTCTTC. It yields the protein CASSITGTSEYNEQFF.

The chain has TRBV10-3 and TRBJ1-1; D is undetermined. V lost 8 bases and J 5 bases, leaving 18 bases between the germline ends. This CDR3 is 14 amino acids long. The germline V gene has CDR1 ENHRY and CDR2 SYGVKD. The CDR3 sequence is CAIGQNNGETEAFF. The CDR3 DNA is TGTGCCATCGGTCAGAACAACGGGGAAACTGAAGCTTTCTTT.